This T cell receptor beta chain was sequenced in a study of blood T cell repertoires in COVID-19. Germline V gene lookup returns CDR1 MNHNS and CDR2 SASEGT. The CDR3 extends over 15 amino acids. Trimming cost V 5 bases and J 5 bases; bases outside gene matches: 7. Repertoires were generated with immunoSEQ multiplex PCR, while TCRdb's copy carries only in-frame clones and drops some. The table includes fewer than 200,000 clones, around four fifths detected once. The rearrangement joins TRBV6-1 to TRBJ1-4; 8 bases map to TRBD1. Sequences were obtained from PBMCs or T cells enriched from blood (not recorded which). This TCR came from a woman aged 50 to 60 who had recovered from COVID-19. In DNA form, the CDR3 reads TGTGCCAGCAGTAGAGGGACAGGAGTAAATGAAAAACTGTTTTTT. Its protein product is CASSRGTGVNEKLFF.